Detailed here is one T cell receptor beta chain. Antigen unknown. Looked up from germline, CDR1 is SQVTM and CDR2 is ANQGSEA. The V end was cut by 4 bases, the J end by 2 bases, with 4 bases between. There are 11 residues in the CDR3. The data were taken from a study of immune evolution from preneoplasia to lung adenocarcinoma. Between the mid-2010s and the late 2010s, patients underwent resection in Japan or China. Macro-dissection enriched premalignant or tumor cells before nucleic acid extraction. The study's findings and limits: Normal lung had highest clonality; later lesions appeared denser, more diverse.

Assay: immunoSEQ multiplex PCR; the TCRdb copy retains only in-frame clones and omits some. The sample carries about 3,900 clones, 87% recorded once. The chain recombines TRBV29-1 with TRBJ2-3, with D hard to call. The sequencing sample was made of FFPE minimally invasive lung adenocarcinoma tissue. The origin of this receptor is an older donor with lung adenocarcinoma. CDR3 sequence: CSVAVTDTQYF. The CDR3 nucleotides are TGCAGCGTTGCTGTCACAGATACGCAGTATTTT.